The 17 T cell receptor beta chains in this list originate from one sample, sequenced in a study of blood T cells in healthy people across ages. It was with a sample-barcoded 5' primer and a J-beta primer mix that a second PCR of roughly 7 to 12 cycles was run. Each CDR3 protein is one row after TCRdb ran MiXCR on the 5' RACE reads. The sample records 700,000 to 850,000 distinct CDR3 sequences, around half being singletons. Specimen: blood. These receptors were obtained from an elderly man in good health.

The chain combines TRBV5-1 with TRBJ2-7; unclear D gene. Per the germline V gene, CDR1 is SGHRS and CDR2 is YFSETQ. V was cut by 7 bases and J by 0 bases, with 17 bases left in between. The CDR3 loop spans 15 amino acids. This CDR3 reads CASYTSPRHSYEQYF. DNA for the CDR3: TGCGCCAGCTACACGTCCCCTAGGCACTCCTACGAGCAGTACTTC.

The chain links TRBV20-1 to TRBJ2-5, with D perhaps given as TRBD1 or TRBD2 (5 bases each). Per germline, CDR1 DFQATT and CDR2 SNEGSKA (reference sequence). Between the trimmed V and J ends, which lost 4 bases and 5 bases, there was a span of 17 bases. The CDR3 is 14 amino acids. CDR3 nucleotides: TGCAGTGCTAACCTTATGGGGGAGTGGGAGACCCAGTACTTC. It is translated as CSANLMGEWETQYF.

This clonotype turned up a few times. The chain carries TRBV18 and TRBJ2-1; 10 bases align to TRBD2. The CDR3 covers 15 residues. The germline gives CDR1 KGHSH, CDR2 LQKENI. V trimming: 2 bases; J trimming: 7 bases; junction bases outside the gene matches: 5. DNA for the CDR3: TGTGCCAGCTCACCAGGACTAGCGGCGCAGAATGAGCAGTTCTTC. Its protein is CASSPGLAAQNEQFF.

The chain has TRBV6-6 and TRBJ2-5; the D gene is possibly TRBD1 (5 bases). Germline CDR1 reads MNHNY; CDR2 reads SVGAGI (reference sequence). V lost 7 bases and J lost 0, with 9 bases in between. This CDR3 has 13 amino acids. CDR3 residues: CASNRQYQETQYF. The CDR3 bases are TGTGCCAGCAATCGACAGTACCAAGAGACCCAGTACTTC.

This clonotype turned up a few times. J is TRBJ1-2 and V is TRBV12-3 or TRBV12-4; 8 bases fit TRBD1. The CDR3 runs to 15 residues. J gave up 4 bases and V 2 bases, and 6 bases lay outside the gene matches. The CDR3 DNA reads as TGTGCCAGCAGTTTACAGGGGGCAGATCGCTATGGCTACACCTTC. Protein: CASSLQGADRYGYTF.

Worth noting for this clonotype: This may stem from a read error, because a much larger clone lies one nucleotide away. This chain joins TRBV27 and TRBJ2-6; D uncertain. The CDR3 spans 13 residues. Germline V CDR1 and CDR2: MNHEY, SMNVEV (reference sequence). Written as DNA, the CDR3 is TGTGCCGGCAGTTTATTTGGGGCCAACGTCCTGACTTTC. Amino acid sequence: CAGSLFGANVLTF.

The chain couples TRBV5-1 to TRBJ2-4, with D possibly matching TRBD2 (5 bases). The CDR3 has 15 residues. V was shortened by 5 bases and J by 8 bases, with 20 bases between the two germline ends. From germline, CDR1 is SGHRS and CDR2 YFSETQ. The CDR3 bases are TGCGCCAGCAGGCGGACGGGCGGGCCAACGGACATTCAGTACTTC. This codes for CASRRTGGPTDIQYF.

V usage is TRBV20-1 and J usage is TRBJ2-7; the D gene is possibly TRBD2 (6 bases). CDR3 length: 15 residues. The V and J ends lost 5 bases and 7 bases respectively, with 24 bases between them. The germline V gene encodes CDR1 DFQATT and CDR2 SNEGSKA (reference sequence). The CDR3 here is CSAVPTRERGNEQYF. The CDR3 DNA follows: TGCAGTGCTGTACCCACCCGGGAGAGAGGCAATGAGCAGTACTTC.

J is TRBJ2-3 and V is TRBV20-1; 9 bases are shared with TRBD2. CDR1 is DFQATT, CDR2 SNEGSKA, per germline (reference sequence). The V and J ends lost 5 bases and 14 bases, in that order; junction bases with no gene match: 20. The CDR3 loop spans 15 amino acids. This CDR3 reads CSAPGPAGGGRYAYF. CDR3 in DNA: TGCAGTGCTCCGGGGCCAGCGGGAGGAGGGAGATACGCGTATTTT.

V and J are TRBV5-1 and TRBJ2-1; D possibly uses TRBD1 or TRBD2 (5 bases each). In germline, CDR1 is SGHRS, CDR2 YFSETQ. The CDR3 contains 15 residues. The ends were cut back, 4 bases at V and 4 bases at J, with 15 bases in the middle. The CDR3 region is CASSPGTASYNEQFF. CDR3 nucleotides: TGCGCCAGCAGCCCGGGGACCGCAAGTTACAATGAGCAGTTCTTC.

The rearrangement joins TRBV20-1 to TRBJ2-7, with 13 bases aligning to TRBD2. After removal of 3 bases from V and 3 bases from J, the junction contained 11 bases not matched to a gene. Germline CDR1 DFQATT, CDR2 SNEGSKA (reference sequence). The CDR3 covers 17 residues. The CDR3 sequence is CSARSSLLAGGHYEQYF. CDR3 in DNA: TGCAGTGCTAGGTCCTCCTTACTAGCGGGAGGGCACTACGAGCAGTACTTC.

This sequence joins TRBV7-2 and TRBJ2-1; 8 bases agree with TRBD1. After removal of 1 base from V and 10 bases from J, the junction contained 6 bases not matched to a gene. This CDR3 has 14 residues. Germline lookup yields CDR1 SGHTA and CDR2 FQGNSA. The CDR3 coding sequence is TGTGCCAGCAGCTTAGGTGGACAGGGTGGAGAGCAGTTCTTC. Its translation is CASSLGGQGGEQFF. Full variable domain (missing parts from reference TRBV7-2 and TRBJ2-1): GAGVSQSPSNKVTEKGKDVELRCDPISGHTALYWYRQSLGQGLEFLIYFQGNSAPDKSGLPSDRFSAERTGGSVSTLTIQRTQQEDSAVYLCASSLGGQGGEQFFGPGTRLTVL.

This clonotype came up a few times. The chain couples TRBV5-1 to TRBJ1-2, with TRBD1 as a possible D gene (5 bases). Germline lookup yields CDR1 SGHRS and CDR2 YFSETQ. CDR3 size: 15 residues. V shed 0 bases and J shed 4 bases, with 13 bases lying between them. The CDR3 sequence is CASSLGQSVIYGYTF. CDR3 nucleotide sequence: TGCGCCAGCAGCTTGGGACAGAGTGTTATCTATGGCTACACCTTC.

The V gene is TRBV12-3 or TRBV12-4, the J gene TRBJ2-7, with 11 bases lining up with TRBD1. The J call may be wrong; the DNA end is better matched by TRBJ2-5. This CDR3 region has 17 residues. CDR3 nucleotides: TGTGCCAGCAGTTTATCCTCTCGGACAGGGGGCAAAGAGACCCAGTACTTC. Residues: CASSLSSRTGGKETQYF.

V is TRBV20-1 and J is TRBJ2-5; 11 bases map to TRBD2. CDR1 is DFQATT and CDR2 is SNEGSKA in the germline V gene (reference sequence). The CDR3 consists of 16 residues. V trimming: 6 bases; J trimming: 11 bases; junction bases outside the gene matches: 20. The CDR3 protein is CSALGGIAGGAWEQYF. CDR3 DNA sequence: TGCAGTGCCCTAGGTGGTATAGCGGGGGGGGCTTGGGAGCAGTACTTC.

This clonotype was seen more than once but under ten times. The rearrangement links TRBV27 to TRBJ2-1, with 10 bases matching TRBD2. J lost 3 bases, V lost 5 bases, and 10 bases had no gene match. This CDR3 comprises 17 residues. In germline, CDR1 is MNHEY, CDR2 SMNVEV (reference sequence). CDR3 residues: CASSPSPLAGVYNEQFF. As DNA, the CDR3 is TGTGCCAGCAGTCCCAGCCCCCTAGCGGGAGTCTACAATGAGCAGTTCTTC.

This chain uses TRBV20-1 with TRBJ1-1; D unresolved. This CDR3 is built from 14 residues. Trimming took 6 bases from V and 0 from J, leaving 14 bases between them. Germline values: CDR1 DFQATT, CDR2 SNEGSKA (reference sequence). CDR3 in DNA: TGCAGTGCCACCCAGTCCCTCATGAACACTGAAGCTTTCTTT. This gives the protein CSATQSLMNTEAFF.